This TCR beta chain is from a study of early T cells in non-severe SARS-CoV-2 infection. Overall study context: Sequenced bulk RNA came from whole blood that was unsorted, and chains were unpaired. The study's findings and limits: Anti-spike CD8 responses were favored in VDJdb matching, and private and CD4 specificities were missed.

This clonotype was counted only a few times. Its antigen is undetermined. The V gene lost 1 base and the J gene lost 2 bases, with 15 bases spanning the gap. The CDR3 is 16 residues long. In germline, CDR1 is DFQATT, CDR2 SNEGSKA (reference sequence). Individual cDNA molecules carried attached unique molecular identifiers. MiXCR was run by TCRdb on the 5' RACE reads, yielding one entry per CDR3 protein. The sample has about 69,000 distinct CDR3 sequences; roughly a tenth are singletons. The source material was whole blood. This TCR was sampled from an adult who was a healthcare worker with PCR-confirmed SARS-CoV-2 infection or an uninfected control (not recorded which). This chain links TRBV20-1 with TRBJ2-1, with a weak D call TRBD2 (6 bases). CDR3 DNA sequence: TGCAGTGCTAGAGGCTCCGCTAGCGAGACCTACAATGAGCAGTTCTTC. Its translation: CSARGSASETYNEQFF.